Following are 18 T cell receptor beta chains from one sample sequenced in a study of blood T cell repertoires in COVID-19. The repertoire was sequenced with immunoSEQ multiplex PCR; TCRdb's copy has only in-frame clones and lacks some. Found here are about 110,000 clones, roughly 83% of them singletons; the top ten hold about 0.8%. Sample: peripheral blood. The receptors originated from a woman aged 70 to 79 with acute or convalescent COVID-19.

This chain joins TRBV7-9 and TRBJ1-1, with a possible D match to TRBD1 (5 bases). Germline CDR1 is SEHNR and CDR2 is FQNEAQ (reference sequence). Trimming left V 2 bases short and J 5 bases short, with 21 bases between. There are 17 residues in the CDR3. CDR3 nucleotides: TGTGCCAGCAGCTTAATCCCCCTTAAAAGGGGCAAGACTGAAGCTTTCTTT. Its protein product is CASSLIPLKRGKTEAFF.

The chain is built from TRBV19 and TRBJ2-7, with D perhaps matching TRBD2 (6 bases). The V gene's germline CDR1 is LNHDA and CDR2 SQIVND (reference sequence). This CDR3 has 15 residues. The V and J ends lost 4 bases and 3 bases respectively, with 16 bases between them. The CDR3 DNA sequence: TGTGCCAGTAGTAAGGCAGGCGGGGCTGGCTACGAGCAGTACTTC. Amino acids: CASSKAGGAGYEQYF.

As regards this clone: Germline and junction disagree at one end, which may indicate a read error. The chain couples TRBV29-1 to TRBJ1-1, with D perhaps TRBD1 (6 bases). Germline V CDR1 and CDR2: SQVTM, ANQGSEA. This CDR3 has 12 residues. In DNA, the CDR3 is TGCAGCGTTGTCCAGGGGAACATTGAAGCTTTCTTT. It codes for CSVVQGNIEAFF.

The chain joins TRBV15 to TRBJ2-2, with D maybe TRBD2 (6 bases). V was shortened by 0 bases and J by 0 bases, with 8 bases between the two germline ends. The length of the CDR3 is 16 residues. The germline gives CDR1 LNHNV, CDR2 YYDKDF (reference sequence). The CDR3 sequence is CATSREGGANTGELFF. CDR3 bases: TGTGCCACCAGCAGAGAGGGGGGAGCGAACACCGGGGAGCTGTTTTTT. Variable domain in full (rest from reference TRBV15 and TRBJ2-2): DAMVIQNPRYQVTQFGKPVTLSCSQTLNHNVMYWYQQKSSQAPKLLFHYYDKDFNNEADTPDNFQSRRPNTSFCFLDIRSPGLGDTAMYLCATSREGGANTGELFFGEGSRLTVL.

This chain uses TRBV5-8 with TRBJ2-7; D call uncertain. The CDR3 consists of 14 residues. Germline values: CDR1 SGHTS, CDR2 YDEGEE. The ends were cut back, 4 bases at V and 4 bases at J, with 15 bases in the middle. The CDR3: CASSAPSLRYEQYF. DNA of the CDR3: TGTGCCAGCAGCGCGCCTTCCTTACGATACGAGCAGTACTTC.

The CDR3 sequence: CASSASTGLDTGELFF. The CDR3 coding sequence is TGCGCCAGCAGCGCCTCGACAGGTTTGGACACCGGGGAGCTGTTTTTT. The genes are TRBV5-1 and TRBJ2-2; the D gene is possibly TRBD1 (6 bases). Germline CDR1 reads SGHRS; CDR2 reads YFSETQ. V lost 4 bases, J lost 3 bases, and 16 bases lay in between. The length of the CDR3 is 16 residues.

The chain employs TRBV2 and TRBJ2-1; 11 bases line up with TRBD2. This CDR3 comprises 15 residues. V lost 8 bases and J lost 7; bases outside the gene matches: 10. Germline CDR1 and CDR2: SNHLY and FYNNEI. CDR3 protein: CASRSGTSGFNEQFF. The CDR3 DNA sequence: TGTGCCAGCCGCTCCGGGACTAGCGGCTTTAATGAGCAGTTCTTC.

This rearrangement joins TRBV7-3 to TRBJ2-1; no clear D. The CDR3 totals 15 residues. In germline, CDR1 is SGHTA, CDR2 FQGTGA. V was pared by 5 bases and J by 6 bases, with 17 bases between. CDR3 nucleotide sequence: TGTGCCAGCAGCAGATCCACCCATCGAGCCAATGAGCAGTTCTTC. Protein: CASSRSTHRANEQFF.

V is TRBV12-2 and J is TRBJ2-1; no DNA check was done on the table's D call, TRBD1. TRBV12-2 is deemed a pseudogene. CDR3 length: 19 residues. The CDR3 here is CASRQEGQGAPSSYNEQFF. CDR3 bases: TGTGCAAGTCGCCAAGAGGGACAGGGGGCCCCTAGCTCCTACAATGAGCAGTTCTTC.

This chain connects TRBV9 to TRBJ2-1; perhaps TRBD1 as D (5 bases). V was cut by 3 bases and J by 0 bases, with 10 bases left in between. CDR1 is SGDLS and CDR2 is YYNGEE in the germline V gene. This CDR3 is built from 15 residues. The CDR3 region is CASSAEGVSYNEQFF. CDR3 in DNA: TGTGCCAGCAGCGCGGAAGGGGTCTCCTACAATGAGCAGTTCTTC.

This chain links TRBV28 with TRBJ1-5, with D unclear. This CDR3 has 13 amino acids. The ends were cut back, 7 bases at V and 0 bases at J, with 7 bases in the middle. The germline gives CDR1 MDHEN, CDR2 SYDVKM. The CDR3 sequence: CASKTFSNQPQHF. CDR3 in DNA: TGTGCCAGCAAGACTTTTAGCAATCAGCCCCAGCATTTT.

The chain has TRBV7-2 and TRBJ2-1; TRBD2 agrees at 7 bases. The CDR3 is made up of 14 amino acids. J lost 4 bases, V lost 0 bases, and 0 bases had no gene match. CDR1 is SGHTA and CDR2 is FQGNSA in the germline V gene. CDR3 DNA: TGTGCCAGCAGCTTAGCGGGAGGGTACAATGAGCAGTTCTTC. It specifies CASSLAGGYNEQFF. The variable domain in full, completed from reference TRBV7-2 and TRBJ2-1, reads GAGVSQSPSNKVTEKGKDVELRCDPISGHTALYWYRQSLGQGLEFLIYFQGNSAPDKSGLPSDRFSAERTGGSVSTLTIQRTQQEDSAVYLCASSLAGGYNEQFFGPGTRLTVL.

The chain links TRBV25-1 to TRBJ2-2; 7 nucleotides line up with TRBD2. CDR1 MGHDK and CDR2 SYGVNS come from the germline V gene. After removal of 1 base from V and 6 bases from J, the junction contained 8 bases not matched to a gene. The CDR3 loop spans 16 amino acids. The CDR3 DNA is TGTGCCAGCAGTGAATCGGGGGGAAAGGGTCCCGGGGAGCTGTTTTTT. This encodes CASSESGGKGPGELFF.

The rearrangement uses TRBV5-4 and TRBJ1-2, with D perhaps matching TRBD1 (6 bases). The germline V and J ends were trimmed by 0 bases and 0 bases, with 15 bases remaining between them. The CDR3 loop spans 17 amino acids. Per the germline V gene, CDR1 is SGHNT and CDR2 is YYREEE (reference sequence). The CDR3 region has the DNA TGTGCCAGCAGCTTGGTGGCGACAGGACCCACTAACTATGGCTACACCTTC. Protein: CASSLVATGPTNYGYTF.

The V call is TRBV11-2, the J call TRBJ2-1; D perhaps matches TRBD2 (6 bases). This CDR3 contains 16 residues. CDR1 and CDR2 (germline): SGHAT, FQNNGV. V was pared by 1 base and J by 3 bases, with 13 bases between. CDR3 sequence reads: CASSLALPGVYNEQFF. The CDR3 region has the DNA TGTGCCAGCAGCTTAGCCCTACCGGGGGTCTACAATGAGCAGTTCTTC.

The chain couples TRBV6-5 to TRBJ1-4; D is undetermined. The CDR3 has 15 amino acids. Trimming removed 2 bases at V and 3 bases at J, with 10 bases between. CDR1 and CDR2 (germline): MNHEY, SVGAGI. In nucleotides, the CDR3 is TGTGCCAGCAGTTACGCTATACGGGCTAATGAAAAACTGTTTTTT. This encodes CASSYAIRANEKLFF.

The rearrangement uses TRBV10-2 and TRBJ2-5; D remains ambiguous. CDR1 WSHSY and CDR2 SAAADI come from the germline V gene. Trimming removed 2 bases from V and 3 bases from J, with 16 bases in between. CDR3 length: 16 residues. DNA for the CDR3: TGCGCCAGCAGTGAGGGGCGCCTGCAGATGAAAGAGACCCAGTACTTC. As protein: CASSEGRLQMKETQYF.

J is TRBJ2-2 and V is TRBV7-6; maybe TRBD1 (5 bases). Germline CDR1 is SGHVS and CDR2 is FNYEAQ. V gave up 3 bases and J gave up 2 bases, with 13 bases separating them. This CDR3 has 16 amino acids. DNA for the CDR3: TGTGCCAGCAGCTTGCGAGGCCGGACAAACACCGGGGAGCTGTTTTTT. Translation gives CASSLRGRTNTGELFF.